This T cell receptor (beta chain) derives from a study of blood T cell repertoires in COVID-19. About the research overall: Acute-phase and convalescent COVID-19 samples originated in the United States, Italy and Spain.

The V end was cut by 6 bases, the J end by 4 bases, with 13 bases between. CDR3 length: 14 residues. Per the germline V gene, CDR1 is LNHDA and CDR2 is SQIVND (reference sequence). Some clones are missing from TCRdb's copy, which holds only in-frame ones; the method was immunoSEQ multiplex PCR. The profile shows over 85,000 clones, 65% to 90% of them singletons. Material for sequencing was peripheral blood. The TCR was taken from a man aged 55 to 70 with acute or convalescent COVID-19. The chain has TRBV19 and TRBJ1-5; maybe TRBD1 (6 bases). The CDR3: CASRTTGANQPQHF. CDR3 DNA sequence: TGTGCCAGTAGGACGACAGGCGCGAATCAGCCCCAGCATTTT.